The 21 T cell receptor beta chains below come from one sample, sequenced in a study of early stage breast cancer tumors. Sequencing used immunoSEQ multiplex PCR; TCRdb keeps in-frame clones, though not all of them. This table holds around 30,000 clones, about 70% found once. The sample comprised blood. The receptors originated from a person aged 45 to 59 with breast cancer.

V gene TRBV5-5 combines with J gene TRBJ1-2, with unresolved D. The germline V gene encodes CDR1 SGHKS and CDR2 YYEKEE (reference sequence). This CDR3 spans 16 amino acids. The V gene lost 2 bases and the J gene lost 8 bases, with 22 bases spanning the gap. The CDR3 reads CASSLIPLEGSPGYTF. CDR3 DNA: TGTGCCAGCAGCTTAATCCCCCTCGAGGGATCCCCCGGCTACACCTTC.

This chain joins TRBV6-1 and TRBJ2-4, with D perhaps TRBD1 or TRBD2 (5 bases each). The CDR3 runs to 15 residues. Germline assignment: CDR1 MNHNS and CDR2 SASEGT. V lost 3 bases and J 6 bases, leaving 15 bases between the germline ends. This chain's CDR3 is CASSDGARFLNIQYF. In DNA, the CDR3 is TGTGCCAGCAGTGACGGGGCCAGGTTTTTAAACATTCAGTACTTC.

The chain joins TRBV5-6 to TRBJ1-2; TRBD1 aligns across 10 bases. The CDR3 extends over 14 amino acids. Losses at the gene ends were 0 bases for V and 4 bases for J; bases not matched to a gene: 0. The V gene's germline CDR1 is SGHDT and CDR2 YYEEEE. The chain's CDR3 is CASSLGQGAYGYTF. DNA for the CDR3: TGTGCCAGCAGCTTGGGACAGGGGGCCTATGGCTACACCTTC.

This chain links TRBV6-1 with TRBJ2-5; D is possibly TRBD2 (6 bases). Germline values: CDR1 MNHNS, CDR2 SASEGT. The V end was cut by 2 bases, the J end by 2 bases, with 12 bases between. There are 15 residues in the CDR3. The CDR3 region is CASSERLGGQETQYF. The CDR3 DNA sequence: TGTGCCAGCAGTGAAAGGTTGGGGGGTCAAGAGACCCAGTACTTC.

The chain employs TRBV5-1 and TRBJ2-7; D possibly corresponds to TRBD2 (6 bases). V gave up 6 bases and J gave up 6 bases, with 22 bases separating them. The CDR3 is 15 residues long. Germline loops: CDR1 SGHRS, CDR2 YFSETQ. The CDR3 here is CASTSHSAGSREQYF. In DNA form, the CDR3 reads TGCGCCAGCACCTCCCATTCCGCGGGATCACGCGAGCAGTACTTC.

The chain has TRBV6-4 and TRBJ2-1; D uncertain. Germline values: CDR1 MRHNA, CDR2 SNTAGT. The CDR3 is made up of 18 amino acids. Trimming removed 0 bases at V and 1 base at J, with 16 bases between. Here the CDR3 reads CASSDSIGITQSYNEQFF. DNA of the CDR3: TGTGCCAGCAGTGACTCAATTGGGATAACCCAATCCTACAATGAGCAGTTCTTC.

V usage is TRBV14 and J usage is TRBJ2-3, with TRBD2 matching over 13 bases. CDR3 length equals 17 residues. V was pared by 4 bases and J by 5 bases, with 9 bases of the junction left unmatched. Germline CDR1 reads SGHDN; CDR2 reads FVKESK. CDR3 region: CASSRLAGGHRGDTQYF. DNA for the CDR3: TGTGCCAGCAGCCGACTAGCGGGAGGCCATCGGGGAGATACGCAGTATTTT. The full variable domain, with the rest looked up from reference TRBV14 and TRBJ2-3, is EAGVTQFPSHSVIEKGQTVTLRCDPISGHDNLYWYRRVMGKEIKFLLHFVKESKQDESGMPNNRFLAERTGGTYSTLKVQPAELEDSGVYFCASSRLAGGHRGDTQYFGPGTRLTVL.

The V gene is TRBV7-2, the J gene TRBJ2-2, with D possibly being TRBD1 (5 bases). The germline gives CDR1 SGHTA, CDR2 FQGNSA. The CDR3 runs to 16 residues. Trimming removed 1 base at V and 0 bases at J, with 9 bases between. CDR3 in DNA: TGTGCCAGCAGCTTAGTCCAGGGCTCGAACACCGGGGAGCTGTTTTTT. Translated, it gives CASSLVQGSNTGELFF.

The chain employs TRBV29-1 and TRBJ2-1; TRBD2 agrees at 7 bases. The CDR3 has 13 amino acids. The V gene's germline CDR1 is SQVTM and CDR2 ANQGSEA. V trimming: 4 bases; J trimming: 14 bases; junction bases outside the gene matches: 14. CDR3 nucleotide sequence: TGCAGCGTTGTGGATGGGCTAGCGGCAGTAGAGTTCTTC. Translating it yields CSVVDGLAAVEFF.

The chain has TRBV5-1 and TRBJ1-1, with D perhaps matching TRBD1 (6 bases). This CDR3 spans 15 amino acids. Germline V gene lookup returns CDR1 SGHRS and CDR2 YFSETQ. The V end was cut by 4 bases, the J end by 4 bases, with 17 bases between. The CDR3 sequence: CASSVAQTGSTEAFF. CDR3 in DNA: TGCGCCAGCAGCGTCGCTCAGACAGGAAGCACTGAAGCTTTCTTT.

This clone was observed a few times. The chain has TRBV28 and TRBJ2-2; D is unresolved. Germline V lookup: CDR1 MDHEN, CDR2 SYDVKM. The V gene lost 3 bases and the J gene lost 4 bases, with 9 bases spanning the gap. This CDR3 contains 14 residues. CDR3 loop: CASSFPRGTGELFF. CDR3 sequence (DNA): TGTGCCAGCAGTTTCCCCCGAGGCACCGGGGAGCTGTTTTTT.

The V and J genes are TRBV5-4 and TRBJ2-1; D is undetermined. V dropped 5 bases and J dropped 5 bases, with 26 bases sitting between them. This CDR3 has 18 amino acids. Germline loops: CDR1 SGHNT, CDR2 YYREEE (reference sequence). CDR3 region: CASSLPVRVANIHNEQFF. The CDR3 DNA sequence: TGTGCCAGCAGTTTGCCCGTTCGGGTAGCTAATATTCACAATGAGCAGTTCTTC.

V gene TRBV11-2 combines with J gene TRBJ2-7, with D perhaps TRBD1 (5 bases). V dropped 2 bases and J dropped 1 base, with 12 bases sitting between them. The CDR3 has 15 amino acids. Germline lookup yields CDR1 SGHAT and CDR2 FQNNGV. This CDR3 is CASSLTPGFSYEQYF. The CDR3 nucleotides are TGTGCCAGCAGCTTAACCCCAGGGTTTTCCTACGAGCAGTACTTC.

The CDR3 reads CASSEFQGGYNEQFF. DNA for the CDR3: TGCGCCAGCAGTGAGTTCCAGGGGGGATACAATGAGCAGTTCTTC. J is TRBJ2-1 and V is TRBV10-1; weak D call: TRBD1 (7 bases). Germline V lookup: CDR1 WNHNN, CDR2 SYGVQD (reference sequence). The CDR3 is 15 residues long. V was pared by 1 base and J by 4 bases, with 11 bases between.

This clone was seen only a few times. The chain couples TRBV29-1 to TRBJ1-1, with D perhaps TRBD1 (6 bases). The germline gives CDR1 SQVTM, CDR2 ANQGSEA. The V and J ends lost 6 bases and 7 bases respectively, with 12 bases between them. The CDR3 length is 11 residues. CDR3 loop: CSVVGGREAFF. The DNA of the CDR3 is TGCAGCGTCGTGGGGGGGCGTGAAGCTTTCTTT.

The sample holds one count of this clone. This chain uses TRBV30 with TRBJ2-5, with 12 positions matching TRBD1. Germline values: CDR1 GTSNPN, CDR2 SVGIG (reference sequence). The CDR3 runs to 15 residues. J lost 4 bases, V lost 3 bases, and 6 bases had no gene match. The CDR3: CAWSRGQGAGETQYF. CDR3 sequence (DNA): TGTGCCTGGAGCCGGGGACAGGGGGCGGGAGAGACCCAGTACTTC.

This CDR3 reads CASSLGDGMNTEAFF. CDR3 in DNA: TGTGCCAGCAGCTTAGGGGACGGGATGAACACTGAAGCTTTCTTT. The V call is TRBV11-2, the J call TRBJ1-1, with D possibly matching TRBD1 (5 bases). Germline CDR1 reads SGHAT; CDR2 reads FQNNGV. The CDR3 spans 15 residues. Deletions cut 1 base from V and 0 bases from J, with 9 bases between.

This chain uses TRBV5-6 with TRBJ2-2; D is possibly TRBD2 (6 bases). Germline CDR1 reads SGHDT; CDR2 reads YYEEEE. CDR3 size: 16 residues. The V end was cut by 6 bases, the J end by 3 bases, with 18 bases between. The CDR3 coding sequence is TGTGCCAGCACCCCCTTGGGGGGTAAGGACACCGGGGAGCTGTTTTTT. This gives the protein CASTPLGGKDTGELFF.

This sequence joins TRBV7-9 and TRBJ1-1, with a weak D call TRBD1 (5 bases). CDR1 is SEHNR, CDR2 FQNEAQ, per germline (reference sequence). The CDR3 has 14 amino acids. V was clipped by 6 bases and J by 0 bases, with 11 bases between them. The chain's CDR3 is CASRIGDVNTEAFF. CDR3 DNA sequence: TGTGCCAGCAGAATAGGGGACGTGAACACTGAAGCTTTCTTT.

This chain connects TRBV4-1 to TRBJ1-1; TRBD1 is a possible D gene (5 bases). Germline loops: CDR1 MGHRA, CDR2 YSYEKL. The CDR3 consists of 14 residues. Trimming removed 4 bases from V and 6 bases from J, with 15 bases in between. CDR3 sequence reads: CASSLQGGLSEAFF. The DNA for the CDR3 is TGCGCCAGCAGCCTCCAGGGCGGGCTCTCTGAAGCTTTCTTT.

The V call is TRBV5-1, the J call TRBJ2-7; a weak D match, TRBD1 (5 bases). The CDR3 is made up of 13 amino acids. The germline V gene has CDR1 SGHRS and CDR2 YFSETQ. The V end was cut by 3 bases, the J end by 5 bases, with 12 bases between. CDR3 region: CASSSQGTNEQYF. As DNA, the CDR3 is TGCGCCAGCAGCTCCCAGGGTACAAACGAGCAGTACTTC.